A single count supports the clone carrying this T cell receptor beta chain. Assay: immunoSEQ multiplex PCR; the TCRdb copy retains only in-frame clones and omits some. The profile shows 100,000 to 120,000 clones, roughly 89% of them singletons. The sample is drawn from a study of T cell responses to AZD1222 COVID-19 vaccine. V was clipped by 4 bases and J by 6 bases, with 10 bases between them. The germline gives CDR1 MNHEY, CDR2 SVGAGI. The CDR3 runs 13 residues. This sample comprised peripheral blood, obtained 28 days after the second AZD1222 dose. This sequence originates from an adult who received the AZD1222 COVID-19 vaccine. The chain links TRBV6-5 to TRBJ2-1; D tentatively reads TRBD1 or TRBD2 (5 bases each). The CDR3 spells CASSSWGSNEQFF. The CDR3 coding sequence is TGTGCCAGCAGTTCGTGGGGGTCCAATGAGCAGTTCTTC.